The 3 T cell receptor beta chains presented below share a single source sample, sequenced in a study of T cells in Graves' hyperthyroidism and ophthalmopathy. TCR beta CDR3 sequences were amplified from RNA transcripts. The study used the HTBI primer set for a first-round RT-PCR of the TCR CDR3. TCRdb fed the multiplex PCR reads into MiXCR, producing one record per CDR3 protein. The sample yields hundreds of thousands of distinct CDR3 sequences, roughly 20% seen once. Sequences were obtained from blood. The source is a woman between 50 and 59 years old with Graves' hyperthyroidism that later progressed to Graves' ophthalmopathy.

A single count supports this clonotype. The chain links TRBV7-3 to TRBJ2-3; 8 nucleotides match TRBD2. Germline values: CDR1 SGHTA, CDR2 FQGTGA. V lost 5 bases to trimming and J lost 4 bases; unmatched junction nucleotides: 8. The CDR3 loop spans 15 amino acids. The CDR3 DNA reads as TGTGCCAGCAGCCGGAGCGGGGGAGAGGCAGATACGCAGTATTTT. Translating gives CASSRSGGEADTQYF.

Many counts were recorded for this clonotype. Written as DNA, the CDR3 is TGTGCCAGCAGTGTGGACCCGGGGGCTGAAGCTTTCTTT. Translated, it gives CASSVDPGAEAFF. V usage is TRBV12-3 or TRBV12-4 and J usage is TRBJ1-1; a weak D match, TRBD1 (5 bases). Trimming took 5 bases from V and 6 from J, leaving 13 bases between them. This CDR3 has 13 amino acids.

The rearrangement uses TRBV12-3 or TRBV12-4 and TRBJ1-4, with D unclear. With 3 bases removed from V and 4 bases from J, the gap between germline ends came to 12 bases. The CDR3 extends over 15 amino acids. This chain's CDR3 is CASSFIGIGNEKLFF. The CDR3 DNA is TGTGCCAGCAGTTTTATTGGAATCGGTAATGAAAAACTGTTTTTT.